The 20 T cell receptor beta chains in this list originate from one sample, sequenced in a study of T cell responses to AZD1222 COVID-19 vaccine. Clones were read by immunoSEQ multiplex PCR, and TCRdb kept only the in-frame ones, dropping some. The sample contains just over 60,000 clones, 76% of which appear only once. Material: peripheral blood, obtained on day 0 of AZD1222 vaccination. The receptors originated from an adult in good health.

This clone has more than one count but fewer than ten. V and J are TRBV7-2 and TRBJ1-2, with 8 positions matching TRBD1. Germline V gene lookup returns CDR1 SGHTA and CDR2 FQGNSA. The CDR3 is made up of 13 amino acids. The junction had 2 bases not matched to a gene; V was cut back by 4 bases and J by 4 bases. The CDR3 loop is CASSSTGVYGYTF. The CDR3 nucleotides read TGTGCCAGCAGCTCGACAGGGGTCTATGGCTACACCTTC.

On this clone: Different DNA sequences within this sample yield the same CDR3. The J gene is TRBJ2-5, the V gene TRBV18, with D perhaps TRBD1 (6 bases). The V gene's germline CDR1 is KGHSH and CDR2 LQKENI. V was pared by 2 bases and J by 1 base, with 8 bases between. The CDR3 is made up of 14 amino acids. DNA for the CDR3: TGTGCCAGCTCACCAGGGGGCGTCCAAGAGACCCAGTACTTC. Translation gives CASSPGGVQETQYF.

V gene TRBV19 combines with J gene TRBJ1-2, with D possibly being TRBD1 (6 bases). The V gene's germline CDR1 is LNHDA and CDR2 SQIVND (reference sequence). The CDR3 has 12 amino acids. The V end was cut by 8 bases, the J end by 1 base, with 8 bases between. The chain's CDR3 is CASLQGNYGYTF. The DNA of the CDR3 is TGTGCCAGTTTACAGGGTAACTATGGCTACACCTTC.

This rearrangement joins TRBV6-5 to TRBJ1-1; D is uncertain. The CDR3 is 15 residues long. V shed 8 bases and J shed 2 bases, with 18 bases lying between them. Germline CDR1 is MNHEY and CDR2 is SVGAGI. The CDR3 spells CASYGQLVGNTEAFF. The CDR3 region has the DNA TGTGCCAGCTACGGGCAGCTGGTGGGCAACACTGAAGCTTTCTTT.

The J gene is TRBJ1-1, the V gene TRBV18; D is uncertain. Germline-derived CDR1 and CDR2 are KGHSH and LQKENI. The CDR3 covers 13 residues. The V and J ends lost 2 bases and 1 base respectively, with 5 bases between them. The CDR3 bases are TGTGCCAGCTCACCAGAAAGGAACACTGAAGCTTTCTTT. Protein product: CASSPERNTEAFF.

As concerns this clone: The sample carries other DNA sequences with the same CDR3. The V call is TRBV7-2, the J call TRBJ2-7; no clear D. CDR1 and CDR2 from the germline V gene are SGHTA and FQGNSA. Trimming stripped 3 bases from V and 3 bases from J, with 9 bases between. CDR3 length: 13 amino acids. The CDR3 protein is CASSLLGDYEQYF. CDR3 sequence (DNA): TGTGCCAGCAGCTTGCTGGGTGACTACGAGCAGTACTTC.

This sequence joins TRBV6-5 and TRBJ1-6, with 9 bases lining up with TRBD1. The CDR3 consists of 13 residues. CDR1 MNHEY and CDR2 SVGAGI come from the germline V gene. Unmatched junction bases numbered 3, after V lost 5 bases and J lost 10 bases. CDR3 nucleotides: TGTGCCAGCAGTCGACAGGGGGAGTCACCCCTCCACTTT. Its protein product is CASSRQGESPLHF.

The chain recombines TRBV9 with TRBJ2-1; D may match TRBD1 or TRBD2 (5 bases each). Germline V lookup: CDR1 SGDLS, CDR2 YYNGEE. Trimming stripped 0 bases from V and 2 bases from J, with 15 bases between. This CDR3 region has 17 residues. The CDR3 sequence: CASSVGEGLYTYNEQFF. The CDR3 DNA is TGTGCCAGCAGCGTAGGAGAGGGGCTTTATACCTACAATGAGCAGTTCTTC.

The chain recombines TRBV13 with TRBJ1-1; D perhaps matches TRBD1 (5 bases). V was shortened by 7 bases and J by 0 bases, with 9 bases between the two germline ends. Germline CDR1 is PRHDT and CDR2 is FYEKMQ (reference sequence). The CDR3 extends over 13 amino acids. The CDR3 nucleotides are TGTGCCAGCAACGCAGGGCTGAACACTGAAGCTTTCTTT. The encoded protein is CASNAGLNTEAFF.

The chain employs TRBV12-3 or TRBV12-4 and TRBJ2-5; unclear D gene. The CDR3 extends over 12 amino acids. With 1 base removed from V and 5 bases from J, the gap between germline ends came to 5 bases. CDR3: CASSLDRETQYF. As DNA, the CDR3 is TGTGCCAGCAGTTTAGATCGGGAGACCCAGTACTTC.

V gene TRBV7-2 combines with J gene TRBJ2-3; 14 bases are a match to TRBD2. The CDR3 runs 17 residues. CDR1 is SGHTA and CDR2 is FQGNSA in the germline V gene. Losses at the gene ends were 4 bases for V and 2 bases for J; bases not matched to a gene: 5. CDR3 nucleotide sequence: TGTGCCAGCAGCTCCCGACTAGCGGGGGGGATCACAGATACGCAGTATTTT. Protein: CASSSRLAGGITDTQYF.

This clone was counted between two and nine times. CDR3 residues: CASSPGQGVSYEQYF. The CDR3 region has the DNA TGTGCCAGCAGCCCAGGACAGGGGGTTTCCTACGAGCAGTACTTC. The rearrangement uses TRBV11-2 and TRBJ2-7; 10 bases line up with TRBD1. J lost 1 base, V lost 5 bases, and 5 bases had no gene match. The CDR3 is 15 amino acids. The germline V gene encodes CDR1 SGHAT and CDR2 FQNNGV.

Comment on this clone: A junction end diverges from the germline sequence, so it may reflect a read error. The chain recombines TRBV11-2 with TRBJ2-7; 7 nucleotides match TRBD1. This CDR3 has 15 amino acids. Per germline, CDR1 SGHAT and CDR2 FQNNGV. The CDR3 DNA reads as TGTGCCAGCAGCCTAGAAGGGGGCGCCTCCTACGAGCAGTACTTC. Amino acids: CASSLEGGASYEQYF.

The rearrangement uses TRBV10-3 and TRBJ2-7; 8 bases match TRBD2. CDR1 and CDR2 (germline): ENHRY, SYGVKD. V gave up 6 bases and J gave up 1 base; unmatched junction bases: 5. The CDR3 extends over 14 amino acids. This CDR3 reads CAISLGGASYEQYF. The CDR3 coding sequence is TGTGCCATCAGCCTCGGGGGGGCGTCCTACGAGCAGTACTTC.

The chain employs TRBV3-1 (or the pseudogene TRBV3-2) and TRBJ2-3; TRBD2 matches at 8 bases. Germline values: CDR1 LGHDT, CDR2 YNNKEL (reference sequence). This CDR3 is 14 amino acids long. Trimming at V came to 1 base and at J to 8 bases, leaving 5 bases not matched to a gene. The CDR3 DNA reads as TGTGCCAGCAGCCAAGCTAATGCGGGAGGTACGCAGTATTTT. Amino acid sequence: CASSQANAGGTQYF.

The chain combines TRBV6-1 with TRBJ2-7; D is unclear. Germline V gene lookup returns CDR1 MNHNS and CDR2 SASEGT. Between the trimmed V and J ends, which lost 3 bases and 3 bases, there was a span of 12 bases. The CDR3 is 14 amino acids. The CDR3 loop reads CASSEADGNYEQYF. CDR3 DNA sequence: TGTGCCAGCAGTGAGGCGGACGGAAACTACGAGCAGTACTTC.

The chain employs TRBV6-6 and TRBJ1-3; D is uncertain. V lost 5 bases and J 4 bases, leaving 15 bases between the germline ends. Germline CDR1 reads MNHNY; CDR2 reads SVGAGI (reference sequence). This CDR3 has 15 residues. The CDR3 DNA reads TGTGCCAGCAGTCCTACCCCTAAGGCCGGAAACACCATATATTTT. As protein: CASSPTPKAGNTIYF.

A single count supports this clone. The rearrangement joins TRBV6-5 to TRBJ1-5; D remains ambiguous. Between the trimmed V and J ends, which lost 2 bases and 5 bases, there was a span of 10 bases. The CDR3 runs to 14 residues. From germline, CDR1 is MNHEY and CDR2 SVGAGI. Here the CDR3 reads CASSYGRGDQPQHF. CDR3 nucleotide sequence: TGTGCCAGCAGTTACGGCCGGGGAGATCAGCCCCAGCATTTT.

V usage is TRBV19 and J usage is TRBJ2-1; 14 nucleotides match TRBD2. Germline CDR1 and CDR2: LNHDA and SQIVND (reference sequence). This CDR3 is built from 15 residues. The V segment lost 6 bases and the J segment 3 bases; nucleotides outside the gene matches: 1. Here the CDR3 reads CASRTSGGVYNEQFF. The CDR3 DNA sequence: TGTGCCAGTAGGACTAGCGGGGGGGTCTACAATGAGCAGTTCTTC.

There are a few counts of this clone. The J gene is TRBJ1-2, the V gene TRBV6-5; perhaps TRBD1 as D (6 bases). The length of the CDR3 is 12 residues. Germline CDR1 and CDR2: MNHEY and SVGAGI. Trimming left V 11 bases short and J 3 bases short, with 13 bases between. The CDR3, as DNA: TGTGCCCTCGAGGAGGGGGACTATGGCTACACCTTC. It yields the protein CALEEGDYGYTF.